This TCR beta chain was identified during a study of PD-1 blockade in classical Hodgkin lymphoma. Study results and caveats: Patients with a complete response exhibited baseline diversity comparable to newly diagnosed patients. The CD4+ diversity rise by C4D1 was clearest in complete responders.

Each of the patients experienced relapse following autologous stem cell transplantation, and their brentuximab vedotin exposure differed. Best responses fell into complete response, partial response or progressive disease. Only in-frame clones appear in the TCRdb table, and some are missing; sequencing was by immunoSEQ multiplex PCR. The top ten clones hold roughly 15% of a sample with around 30,000 clones, around 67% of them seen once. This CDR3 is built from 18 residues. From germline, CDR1 is SEHNR and CDR2 FQNEAQ (reference sequence). V gave up 6 bases and J gave up 4 bases; unmatched junction bases: 19. In this sample, this clone turned up many times. Its target is unknown.

The rearrangement uses TRBV7-9 and TRBJ1-2; TRBD1 matches at 8 bases. Sequencing was performed on peripheral blood mononuclear cells (PBMCs), taken before the second cycle of nivolumab. This TCR derives from a human donor with classical Hodgkin lymphoma. The CDR3 DNA sequence: TGTGCCAGCAGTTCCCCCTCGGCGGCAGGGGGCTATGGCTATGGCTACACCTTC. It yields the protein CASSSPSAAGGYGYGYTF.